These 10 T cell receptor beta chains were sequenced from one sample in a study of blood T cells in healthy people across ages. Using a J-beta primer mix together with a sample-barcoded 5' primer, a second PCR was run for about 6 to 11 cycles. Each CDR3 protein gets one entry after TCRdb re-called the 5' RACE reads with MiXCR. The table shows over 600,000 distinct CDR3 sequences, with 45% to 70% occurring only once. Sequencing input: blood. The receptors were gathered from a man between 35 and 55 years old in good health.

The V and J genes are TRBV6-5 and TRBJ2-1; D is undetermined. The CDR3 extends over 11 amino acids. The germline V and J ends were trimmed by 5 bases and 7 bases, with 6 bases remaining between them. Per germline, CDR1 MNHEY and CDR2 SVGAGI. The CDR3 DNA reads as TGTGCCAGCAGTGTACGAAATGAGCAGTTCTTC. It translates to CASSVRNEQFF.

This clonotype has just one count. The chain couples TRBV3-1 to TRBJ2-3; D is ambiguous. The CDR3 sequence is 15 residues long. Per the germline V gene, CDR1 is LGHDT and CDR2 is YNNKEL (reference sequence). V lost 1 base and J lost 3, with 11 bases in between. This chain's CDR3 is CASSQGPGGTDTQYF. Written as DNA, the CDR3 is TGTGCCAGCAGCCAAGGGCCGGGTGGGACAGATACGCAGTATTTT.

This clonotype was found a few times. CDR3 nucleotides: TGCAGCATCTCTAGCGGGGGGGTTTACAATGAGCAGTTCTTC. Protein product: CSISSGGVYNEQFF. The chain joins TRBV29-1 to TRBJ2-1; 12 nucleotides line up with TRBD2. Looked up from germline, CDR1 is SQVTM and CDR2 is ANQGSEA. Germline trimming cut 8 bases from V and 4 bases from J; bases unmatched to any gene: 6. The CDR3 runs to 14 residues.

V is TRBV18 and J is TRBJ2-5, with 8 bases that match TRBD1. The germline gives CDR1 KGHSH, CDR2 LQKENI. Trimming at V came to 8 bases and at J to 4 bases, leaving 9 bases not matched to a gene. This CDR3 contains 14 residues. The CDR3 nucleotides read TGTGCCAGCCAGGACAGGGTGAATCCAGAGACCCAGTACTTC. Residues: CASQDRVNPETQYF. Filled out from reference TRBV18 and TRBJ2-5, the complete variable domain reads NAGVMQNPRHLVRRRGQEARLRCSPMKGHSHVYWYRQLPEEGLKFMVYLQKENIIDESGMPKERFSAEFPKEGPSILRIQQVVRGDSAAYFCASQDRVNPETQYFGPGTRLLVL.

This clonotype was observed many times. The J gene is TRBJ2-4, the V gene TRBV12-3 or TRBV12-4; D possibly corresponds to TRBD2 (7 bases). CDR3 size: 14 residues. V was trimmed by 4 bases and J by 7 bases, leaving 14 bases between them. Here the CDR3 reads CASSSTGRGNIQYF. In nucleotides, the CDR3 is TGTGCCAGCAGTTCAACAGGGAGGGGGAACATTCAGTACTTC.

The V and J genes are TRBV5-1 and TRBJ2-1, with no clear D. This CDR3 has 14 residues. CDR1 is SGHRS and CDR2 is YFSETQ in the germline V gene. Trimming removed 0 bases at V and 5 bases at J, with 9 bases between. The CDR3 loop reads CASSLGAAHNEQFF. DNA for the CDR3: TGCGCCAGCAGCTTGGGAGCAGCCCACAATGAGCAGTTCTTC.

This sequence joins TRBV3-1 and TRBJ2-1; 7 bases align to TRBD2. Trimming took 4 bases from V and 7 from J; bases not matched to a gene: 7. CDR1 LGHDT and CDR2 YNNKEL come from the germline V gene (reference sequence). The CDR3 loop spans 14 amino acids. This CDR3 reads CASSRKRGGNEQFF. CDR3 sequence (DNA): TGTGCCAGCAGCCGGAAGCGGGGTGGAAATGAGCAGTTCTTC.

V and J are TRBV4-2 and TRBJ2-1, with 7 bases lining up with TRBD2. Germline-derived CDR1 and CDR2 are LGHNA and YNFKEQ. V was pared by 3 bases and J by 7 bases, with 12 bases of the junction left unmatched. The CDR3 is 16 amino acids. The CDR3 DNA reads TGTGCCAGCAGCCAGGTCGGACTAGTAAGGGATAATGAGCAGTTCTTC. Translation: CASSQVGLVRDNEQFF.

This clonotype has more than one count but fewer than ten. V usage is TRBV25-1 and J usage is TRBJ1-4; D gene unclear. The CDR3 is made up of 13 amino acids. Germline assignment: CDR1 MGHDK and CDR2 SYGVNS. V was clipped by 5 bases and J by 7 bases, with 11 bases between them. In DNA form, the CDR3 reads TGTGCCAGCAGTCGGAACAATCCTGAAAAACTGTTTTTT. Its protein product is CASSRNNPEKLFF. Supplemented by reference TRBV25-1 and TRBJ1-4, the full variable domain reads EADIYQTPRYLVIGTGKKITLECSQTMGHDKMYWYQQDPGMELHLIHYSYGVNSTEKGDLSSESTVSRIRTEHFPLTLESARPSHTSQYLCASSRNNPEKLFFGSGTQLSVL.

Points on this clonotype: A much more abundant neighbour one base away suggests this may be a read error. V is TRBV11-1 and J is TRBJ2-3, with 10 bases that match TRBD2. The germline V gene has CDR1 SGHAT and CDR2 FQDESV (reference sequence). The CDR3 is made up of 15 amino acids. The CDR3 DNA is TGTGCCAGCAGCTGGCTAGCGGGAGACACAGATGCGCAGTATTTT. This encodes CASSWLAGDTDAQYF.